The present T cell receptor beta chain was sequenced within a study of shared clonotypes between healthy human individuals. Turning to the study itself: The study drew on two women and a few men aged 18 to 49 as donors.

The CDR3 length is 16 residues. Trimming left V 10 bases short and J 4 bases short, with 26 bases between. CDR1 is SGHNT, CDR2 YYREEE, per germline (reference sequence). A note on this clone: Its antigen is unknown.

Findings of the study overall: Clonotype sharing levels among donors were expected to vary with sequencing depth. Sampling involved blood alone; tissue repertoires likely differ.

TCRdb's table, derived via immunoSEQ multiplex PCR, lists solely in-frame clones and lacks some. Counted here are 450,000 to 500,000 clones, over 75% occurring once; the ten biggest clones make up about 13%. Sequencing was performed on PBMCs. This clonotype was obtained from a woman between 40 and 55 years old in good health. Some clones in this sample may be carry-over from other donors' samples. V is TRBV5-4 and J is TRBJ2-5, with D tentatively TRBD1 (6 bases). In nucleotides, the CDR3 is TGTGCCCCGGCAGGGGAGCGGCCGTTCAGAGCAGAGACCCAGTACTTC. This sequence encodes CAPAGERPFRAETQYF.